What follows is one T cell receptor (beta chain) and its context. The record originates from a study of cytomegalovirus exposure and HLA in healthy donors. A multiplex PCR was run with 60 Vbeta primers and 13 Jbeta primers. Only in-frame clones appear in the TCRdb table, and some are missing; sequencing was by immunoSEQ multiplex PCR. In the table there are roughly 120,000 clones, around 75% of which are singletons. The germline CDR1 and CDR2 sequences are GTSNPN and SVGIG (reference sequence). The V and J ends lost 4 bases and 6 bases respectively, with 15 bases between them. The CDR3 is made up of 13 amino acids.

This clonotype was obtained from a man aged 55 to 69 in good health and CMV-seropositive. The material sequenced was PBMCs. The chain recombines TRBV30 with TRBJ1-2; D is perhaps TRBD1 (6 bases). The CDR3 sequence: CAWTDRQENGYTF. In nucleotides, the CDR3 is TGTGCCTGGACCGACAGACAGGAGAATGGCTACACCTTC.